The 17 T cell receptor beta chains below come from one sample, sequenced in a study of cytomegalovirus exposure and HLA in healthy donors (dated by TCRdb to the late 2010s). Libraries were made using the immunoSEQ multiplex PCR assay. The immuneACCESS repertoire file appears here via TCRdb, limited to in-frame rearrangements. These files lack a portion of the clones; in checked studies, under half of the deficit traces to unresolved V genes, and the cause of the others is not known. The sample records around 240,000 clones, roughly 89% of which are singletons. The top ten constitute 0.37% of the sample. Sequenced material: PBMCs. These receptors were collected from a woman under 30 in good health and CMV-seronegative.

J is TRBJ1-3 and V is TRBV27; D might be TRBD1 (5 bases). Looked up from germline, CDR1 is MNHEY and CDR2 is SMNVEV (reference sequence). CDR3 length: 13 amino acids. V shed 5 bases and J shed 1 base, with 6 bases lying between them. In nucleotides, the CDR3 is TGTGCCAGCAGTCCAGGGTCTGGAAACACCATATATTTT. This codes for CASSPGSGNTIYF.

The V gene is TRBV10-3, the J gene TRBJ1-1; tentatively, D is TRBD1 (5 bases). V lost 7 bases, J lost 5 bases, and 14 bases lay in between. The CDR3 sequence is 13 residues long. Germline V gene lookup returns CDR1 ENHRY and CDR2 SYGVKD. This chain's CDR3 is CAINLGSGTEAFF. The DNA for the CDR3 is TGTGCCATCAACCTGGGTTCAGGGACTGAAGCTTTCTTT.

The genes are TRBV6-1 and TRBJ1-5; the D is unclear. The CDR3 contains 16 residues. Germline loops: CDR1 MNHNS, CDR2 SASEGT. Trimming stripped 2 bases from V and 1 base from J, with 12 bases between. The CDR3 region is CASSEWPGKSNQPQHF. As DNA, the CDR3 is TGTGCCAGCAGTGAATGGCCGGGAAAGAGCAATCAGCCCCAGCATTTT.

This chain connects TRBV9 to TRBJ2-4, with D unresolved. The V gene's germline CDR1 is SGDLS and CDR2 YYNGEE. The CDR3 is 13 residues long. Trimming took 1 base from V and 2 from J, leaving 4 bases between them. CDR3 residues: CASSVSSKNIQYF. In nucleotides, the CDR3 is TGTGCCAGCAGCGTATCGTCCAAAAACATTCAGTACTTC.

V is TRBV5-4 and J is TRBJ2-2; unclear D gene. From germline, CDR1 is SGHNT and CDR2 YYREEE (reference sequence). Trimming removed 4 bases from V and 8 bases from J, with 15 bases in between. The CDR3 is made up of 14 amino acids. The CDR3 nucleotides read TGTGCCAGCAGCCCCCGCACTGCACCAGGGGAGCTGTTTTTT. This sequence encodes CASSPRTAPGELFF.

The chain combines TRBV19 with TRBJ1-5; D ambiguous. The CDR3 totals 12 residues. Trimming removed 6 bases at V and 3 bases at J, with 6 bases between. Germline V gives CDR1 LNHDA, CDR2 SQIVND (reference sequence). CDR3 sequence (DNA): TGTGCCAGTAGGGAGAACAATCAGCCCCAGCATTTT. This codes for CASRENNQPQHF.

The V gene is TRBV6-1, the J gene TRBJ1-4; D gene ambiguous. Trimming pared 6 bases from V and 16 bases from J, leaving 15 bases between. Germline values: CDR1 MNHNS, CDR2 SASEGT. The length of the CDR3 is 11 residues. Written as DNA, the CDR3 is TGTGCCAGCAGGAAATCCGAGGAAAGGTTTTTT. Amino acid sequence: CASRKSEERFF.

This clone is a singleton in its sample. The chain combines TRBV5-4 with TRBJ2-5, with D possibly TRBD2 on 6 matching bases. CDR1 and CDR2 (germline): SGHNT, YYREEE (reference sequence). V shed 5 bases and J shed 5 bases, with 16 bases lying between them. This CDR3 comprises 14 residues. CDR3 in DNA: TGTGCCAGCAGGGAGGGCTCGGAACCCGAGACCCAGTACTTC. Protein sequence: CASREGSEPETQYF.

The V gene is TRBV7-2, the J gene TRBJ2-7, with 8 bases aligning to TRBD1. This CDR3 is built from 15 residues. Germline-derived CDR1 and CDR2 are SGHTA and FQGNSA. The V and J ends lost 6 bases and 0 bases, in that order; junction bases with no gene match: 7. The CDR3, as DNA: TGTGCCAGCAGTATAAGGACAGGGAGCTCCTACGAGCAGTACTTC. Amino acids: CASSIRTGSSYEQYF.

Of note for this clone: The junction does not match germline at one end; this may be a read error. V is TRBV10-1 and J is TRBJ1-1; the D is unclear. CDR3 size: 14 residues. Per germline, CDR1 WNHNN and CDR2 SYGVQD (reference sequence). This chain's CDR3 is CASRESFKNTEAFF. The CDR3 nucleotides read TGCGCCAGCAGGGAGTCCTTTAAGAACACTGAAGCTTTCTTT.

This rearrangement joins TRBV4-1 to TRBJ2-1; 11 nucleotides match TRBD2. In germline, CDR1 is MGHRA, CDR2 YSYEKL. CDR3 length equals 15 residues. J was trimmed by 6 bases and V by 4 bases; bases with no gene match: 5. Written as DNA, the CDR3 is TGCGCCAGCAGCCGTAGCGGGGGGGCCATCAATGAGCAGTTCTTC. Encoded protein: CASSRSGGAINEQFF.

The V gene is TRBV28, the J gene TRBJ1-5, with a possible D match to TRBD1 (5 bases). CDR3 length equals 13 residues. V gave up 3 bases and J gave up 5 bases, with 8 bases separating them. CDR1 and CDR2 (germline): MDHEN, SYDVKM. CDR3 amino acids: CASSLGGDQPQHF. In DNA, the CDR3 is TGTGCCAGCAGTTTGGGGGGTGATCAGCCCCAGCATTTT.

The gene calls are TRBV30 and TRBJ2-7, with 12 bases identical to TRBD1. The V segment lost 4 bases and the J segment 2 bases; nucleotides outside the gene matches: 6. The CDR3 is made up of 15 amino acids. In germline, CDR1 is GTSNPN, CDR2 SVGIG (reference sequence). This chain's CDR3 is CAWTKGTGGTYEQYF. The DNA of the CDR3 is TGTGCCTGGACAAAAGGGACAGGGGGCACCTACGAGCAGTACTTC.

The V call is TRBV28, the J call TRBJ2-5; TRBD2 is a possible D gene (6 bases). The CDR3 consists of 14 residues. Germline CDR1 MDHEN, CDR2 SYDVKM. The V and J ends lost 0 bases and 5 bases respectively, with 10 bases between them. CDR3: CASSLWEGRETQYF. In nucleotides, the CDR3 is TGTGCCAGCAGTTTATGGGAGGGCCGGGAGACCCAGTACTTC.

This clone has just one count. The chain couples TRBV23-1 to TRBJ1-5; D may be TRBD1 (6 bases). TRBV23-1 is identified as an open reading frame with a role that is uncertain. The CDR3 consists of 11 residues. V gave up 9 bases and J gave up 4 bases, with 7 bases separating them. In nucleotides, the CDR3 is TGCGCCAGGGACAGTAATCAGCCCCAGCATTTT. This sequence encodes CARDSNQPQHF.

This clone was found once. The chain carries TRBV28 and TRBJ2-1, with D unresolved. The CDR3 loop spans 16 amino acids. V lost 2 bases and J 3 bases, leaving 14 bases between the germline ends. Germline CDR1 and CDR2: MDHEN and SYDVKM. DNA of the CDR3: TGTGCCAGCAGTTTAGGGTCCCCGTCGGGCTACAATGAGCAGTTCTTC. It is translated as CASSLGSPSGYNEQFF.

This clone was recorded only once. The rearrangement uses TRBV11-2 and TRBJ2-6, with TRBD1 matching over 7 bases. Germline trimming cut 5 bases from V and 3 bases from J; bases unmatched to any gene: 7. The CDR3 loop spans 16 amino acids. From germline, CDR1 is SGHAT and CDR2 FQNNGV. CDR3 coding DNA: TGTGCCAGCAGCGCAGACAGGGTTGGTGGGGCCAACGTCCTGACTTTC. Amino acid sequence: CASSADRVGGANVLTF.